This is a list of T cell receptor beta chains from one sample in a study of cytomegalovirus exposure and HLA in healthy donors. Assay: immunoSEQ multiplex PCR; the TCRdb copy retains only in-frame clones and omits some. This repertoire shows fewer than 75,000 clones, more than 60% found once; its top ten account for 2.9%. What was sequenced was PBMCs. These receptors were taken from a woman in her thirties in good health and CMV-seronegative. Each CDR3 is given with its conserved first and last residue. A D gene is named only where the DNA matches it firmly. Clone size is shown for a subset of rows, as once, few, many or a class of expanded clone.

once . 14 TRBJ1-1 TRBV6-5 CASTRGGEDTEAFF TGTGCCAGCACCCGGGGAGGGGAGGACACTGAAGCTTTCTTT
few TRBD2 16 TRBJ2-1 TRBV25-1 CASSEGSGLAFREQFF TGTGCCAGCAGTGAAGGATCGGGACTAGCGTTTCGTGAGCAGTTCTTC
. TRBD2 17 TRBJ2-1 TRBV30 CAWSPPGLAGALDEQFF TGTGCCTGGAGTCCCCCGGGACTAGCGGGAGCATTGGATGAGCAGTTCTTC
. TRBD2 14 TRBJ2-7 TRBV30 CAWSVGAGEVEQYF TGTGCCTGGAGTGTCGGAGCGGGGGAAGTCGAGCAGTACTTC
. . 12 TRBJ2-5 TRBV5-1 CATTLLRETQYF TGCGCCACCACCTTACTTCGCGAGACCCAGTACTTC
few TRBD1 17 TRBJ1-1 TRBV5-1 CASSFTKLTGGNTEAFF TGCGCCAGCAGCTTTACTAAACTCACAGGGGGCAACACTGAAGCTTTCTTT
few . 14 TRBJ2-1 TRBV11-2 CASSLDNFVNEQFF TGTGCCAGCAGCTTAGATAACTTTGTGAATGAGCAGTTCTTC
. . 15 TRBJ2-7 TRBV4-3 CASSQDTGPTYEQYF TGCGCCAGCAGCCAAGATACAGGGCCTACCTACGAGCAGTACTTC
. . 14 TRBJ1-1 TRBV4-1 CASSQEQRNTEAFF TGCGCCAGCAGCCAAGAACAGAGGAACACTGAAGCTTTCTTT
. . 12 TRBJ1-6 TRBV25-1 CASSEQNSPLHF TGTGCCAGCAGTGAACAAAATTCACCCCTCCACTTT
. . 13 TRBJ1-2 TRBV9 CASSVAGEVGYTF TGTGCCAGCAGCGTAGCGGGGGAAGTTGGCTACACCTTC
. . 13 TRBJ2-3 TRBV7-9 CASSPGNGDTQYF TGTGCCAGCAGCCCCGGGAATGGAGATACGCAGTATTTT
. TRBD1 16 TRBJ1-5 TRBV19 CASSTTGTGGNQPQHF TGTGCCAGTAGTACGACCGGGACAGGGGGCAATCAGCCCCAGCATTTT
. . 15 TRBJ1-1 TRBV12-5 CASGLVIRDYTEAFF TGTGCTAGTGGTTTGGTAATAAGGGACTACACTGAAGCTTTCTTT
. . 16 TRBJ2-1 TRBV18 CTSSSPALSSYNEQFF TGTACCAGCTCATCTCCTGCCCTAAGCTCCTACAATGAGCAGTTCTTC
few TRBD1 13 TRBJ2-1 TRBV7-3 CASTKGATNEQFF TGTGCCAGCACTAAGGGGGCTACAAATGAGCAGTTCTTC
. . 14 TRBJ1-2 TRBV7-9 CASSLSTGLQGYTF TGTGCCAGCAGCTTAAGTACAGGGTTACAGGGCTACACCTTC
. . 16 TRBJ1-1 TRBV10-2 CASRGGQGLGGTEAFF TGCGCCAGCAGAGGCGGGCAGGGCCTGGGGGGCACTGAAGCTTTCTTT
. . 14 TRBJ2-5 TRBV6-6 CASSYSGEMETQYF TGTGCCAGCAGTTATTCAGGGGAAATGGAGACCCAGTACTTC
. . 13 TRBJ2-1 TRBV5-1 CASSSTGSNEQFF TGCGCCAGCAGCTCTACGGGGAGTAATGAGCAGTTCTTC
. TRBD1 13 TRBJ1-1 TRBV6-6 CASSTTGGTEAFF TGCGCCAGCAGCACCACAGGGGGGACTGAAGCTTTCTTT
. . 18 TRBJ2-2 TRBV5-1 CASSLAVDRMDIAGELFF TGCGCCAGCAGCTTGGCCGTTGACAGGATGGACATCGCCGGGGAGCTGTTTTTT
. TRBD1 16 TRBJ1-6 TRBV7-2 CASSSSRDRVRSPLHF TGTGCCAGCAGCTCCTCCCGGGACAGGGTTAGGTCACCCCTCCACTTT
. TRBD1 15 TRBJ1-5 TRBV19 CASSIGDRSNQPQHF TGTGCCAGTAGTATAGGGGACAGGAGCAATCAGCCCCAGCATTTT
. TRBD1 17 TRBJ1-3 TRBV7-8 CASSAYRGDVSGNTIYF TGTGCCAGCAGCGCTTACAGGGGGGATGTATCTGGAAACACCATATATTTT
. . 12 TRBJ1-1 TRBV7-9 CASSSPTGEAFF TGTGCCAGCAGCTCTCCGACAGGAGAAGCTTTCTTT
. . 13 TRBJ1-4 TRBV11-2 CASSPRTDEKLFF TGTGCCAGCAGCCCACGGACAGATGAAAAACTGTTTTTT
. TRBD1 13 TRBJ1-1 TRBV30 CAWNVRGTTEAFF TGTGCCTGGAATGTCAGGGGGACCACTGAAGCTTTCTTT